Described below is a single TCR beta chain sequence and its context. As yet, its antigen is unknown. The data were obtained in a study of cytomegalovirus exposure and HLA in healthy donors. PCR was performed using 60 Vbeta and 13 Jbeta primers. Assay used: immunoSEQ multiplex PCR; TCRdb lists only in-frame clones, some missing. Seen here are 100,000 to 150,000 clones, 65% to 90% observed once, and the top ten hold around 1.2%. Broader study findings: With high specificity and sensitivity, the classifier reportedly diagnosed cytomegalovirus status. Rare sequences made up most TCRs, while some public TCRs were found in many donors.

Trimming took 7 bases from V and 2 from J, leaving 19 bases between them. The germline gives CDR1 SGHRS, CDR2 YFSETQ. The CDR3 totals 15 residues. The V and J genes are TRBV5-1 and TRBJ2-7; possibly TRBD2 for D (5 bases). The TCR originated in a girl under 10 years old in good health and CMV-seronegative. Sequencing was done on a sample of PBMCs. The DNA for the CDR3 is TGCGCCAGCCTGCGGAGAAGCGGAGGCCCCTACGAGCAGTACTTC. Translated: CASLRRSGGPYEQYF. The full variable domain, completed using reference TRBV5-1 and TRBJ2-7, is KAGVTQTPRYLIKTRGQQVTLSCSPISGHRSVSWYQQTPGQGLQFLFEYFSETQRNKGNFPGRFSGRQFSNSRSEMNVSTLELGDSALYLCASLRRSGGPYEQYFGPGTRLTVT.